These 8 T cell receptor beta chains were all obtained from the same sample, sequenced in a study of T cells in women clearing cervical HPV infection. TCRdb's copy holds only in-frame clones and misses some; the assay was immunoSEQ multiplex PCR. Found here are approximately 21,000 clones; the top ten clones hold approximately 2.6%. Sequenced material: blood buffy coat. The receptors originated from a woman between 18 and 75 years old with a cervical HPV16 infection that either progressed to CIN3+ or cleared (not recorded which).

As regards this clone: The read ends 3 residues early relative to the CDR3; the germline J gene fills the gap. The rearrangement joins TRBV9 to TRBJ2-5, with TRBD1 as a possible D gene (6 bases). This CDR3 has 14 residues. With 0 bases removed from V and 0 bases from J, the gap between germline ends came to 6 bases. CDR1 SGDLS and CDR2 YYNGEE come from the germline V gene. The sequenced part of the CDR3 DNA is TGTGCCAGCAGCGTAGGGGACAACCAAGAGACC. Translation: CASSVGDNQET. The CDR3 reads in full as CASSVGDNQETQYF. The whole variable domain, filled in from reference TRBV9 and TRBJ2-5, reads DSGVTQTPKHLITATGQRVTLRCSPRSGDLSVYWYQQSLDQGLQFLIQYYNGEERAKGNILERFSAQQFPDLHSELNLSSLELGDSALYFCASSVGDNQETQYFGPGTRLLVL.

Turning to this clone: Sequencing ends 3 residues short of the CDR3 end; the germline J gene provides the rest. The chain joins TRBV7-3 to TRBJ2-5; 11 bases agree with TRBD1. The CDR3 is 15 amino acids. J gave up 4 bases and V 2 bases, and 3 bases lay outside the gene matches. The V gene's germline CDR1 is SGHTA and CDR2 FQGTGA. The part of the CDR3 DNA that was read is TGTGCCAGCAGCTTATCCGGGACAGGGGGAGAGACC. This codes for CASSLSGTGGET. The complete CDR3 reads CASSLSGTGGETQYF.

In the case of this clone: With the read ending 3 residues before the CDR3 end, the germline J gene is used to fill in that end. The chain combines TRBV4-2 with TRBJ2-7, with a tentative D call TRBD2 (6 bases). The length of the CDR3 is 15 residues. Germline V gives CDR1 LGHNA, CDR2 YNFKEQ. V lost 1 base, J lost 0 bases, and 10 bases lay in between. CDR3: CASSQVWDSSYEQYF. Incomplete CDR3 DNA: TGTGCCAGCAGCCAAGTGTGGGACTCCTCCTACGAG.

Judged by frequency, this clone is medium-sized (0.01 to 0.1%). The read ends 3 residues early relative to the CDR3; the germline J gene fills the gap. The chain couples TRBV6-1 to TRBJ2-3; perhaps TRBD2 as D (5 bases). The CDR3 consists of 15 residues. V was shortened by 2 bases and J by 3 bases, with 12 bases between the two germline ends. Germline V gives CDR1 MNHNS, CDR2 SASEGT. Incomplete CDR3 DNA: TGTGCCAGCAGTGAACGAAGGAGGACTACAGATACG. Translation: CASSERRRTTDT. The CDR3 reads in full as CASSERRRTTDTQYF.

In the case of this clone: The read ends 3 residues shy of where the CDR3 ends; the end is completed using the germline J gene. J is TRBJ1-5 and V is TRBV6-2 or TRBV6-3; the match to TRBD1 covers 8 bases. This CDR3 is built from 16 residues. The J segment lost 4 bases and the V segment lost 6 bases, leaving 11 bases of the junction unmatched. In germline, CDR1 is MNHEY, CDR2 SVGEGT. CDR3 DNA (partial): TGTGCCAGCAGCACCTGGGCAGGGGGCAAGAATCAGCCC. This codes for CASSTWAGGKNQP. The entire CDR3 protein reads CASSTWAGGKNQPQHF.

To note about this clone: Coverage ceases 3 residues before the CDR3 finishes, and the germline J gene fills in the end. The V gene is TRBV7-3, the J gene TRBJ2-7; 9 nucleotides match TRBD1. The CDR3 spans 14 residues. Trimming cost V 2 bases and J 3 bases; bases outside gene matches: 2. Germline lookup yields CDR1 SGHTA and CDR2 FQGTGA. Partial CDR3 DNA: TGTGCCAGCAGCTTAGGGGGACAGGGCTACGAG. Translated: CASSLGGQGYE. Given in full, the CDR3 is CASSLGGQGYEQYF.

As concerns this clone: The read stops 3 residues short of the end of the CDR3; the missing end is completed from the germline J gene. The chain combines TRBV7-2 with TRBJ1-1; D is unclear. This CDR3 is 12 amino acids long. Germline V gene data show CDR1 as SGHTA and CDR2 as FQGNSA. The CDR3 is CASSSPGLGAFF. The DNA read from the CDR3 is TGTGCCAGCAGCTCCCCAGGCCTGGGA.

For this clone: The CDR3 goes on 3 residues after the read ends, and that part is filled in from the germline J gene. This chain links TRBV7-9 with TRBJ2-1, with a weak D call TRBD2 (5 bases). Germline loops: CDR1 SEHNR, CDR2 FQNEAQ (reference sequence). The CDR3 is 15 amino acids. V lost 6 bases and J 4 bases, leaving 16 bases between the germline ends. CDR3 sequence reads: CASSRASPKYNEQFF. The covered CDR3 bases are TGTGCCAGCAGTAGAGCTAGCCCTAAATACAATGAG.